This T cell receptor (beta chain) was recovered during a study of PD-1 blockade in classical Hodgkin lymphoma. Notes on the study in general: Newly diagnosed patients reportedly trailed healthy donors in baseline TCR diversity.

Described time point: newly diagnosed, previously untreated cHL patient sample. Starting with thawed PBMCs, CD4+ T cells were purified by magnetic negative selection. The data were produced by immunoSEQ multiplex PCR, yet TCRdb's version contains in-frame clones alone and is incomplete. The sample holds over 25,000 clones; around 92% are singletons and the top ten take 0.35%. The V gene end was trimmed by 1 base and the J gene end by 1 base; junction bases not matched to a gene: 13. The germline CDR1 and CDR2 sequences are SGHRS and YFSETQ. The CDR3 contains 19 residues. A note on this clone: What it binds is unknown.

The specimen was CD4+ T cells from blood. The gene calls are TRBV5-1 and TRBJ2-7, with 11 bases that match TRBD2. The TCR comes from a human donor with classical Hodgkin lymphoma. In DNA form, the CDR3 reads TGCGCCAGCAGCTTGAGTCGGGCTAGCGGGAGGCAGAATTCCTACGAGCAGTACTTC. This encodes CASSLSRASGRQNSYEQYF.